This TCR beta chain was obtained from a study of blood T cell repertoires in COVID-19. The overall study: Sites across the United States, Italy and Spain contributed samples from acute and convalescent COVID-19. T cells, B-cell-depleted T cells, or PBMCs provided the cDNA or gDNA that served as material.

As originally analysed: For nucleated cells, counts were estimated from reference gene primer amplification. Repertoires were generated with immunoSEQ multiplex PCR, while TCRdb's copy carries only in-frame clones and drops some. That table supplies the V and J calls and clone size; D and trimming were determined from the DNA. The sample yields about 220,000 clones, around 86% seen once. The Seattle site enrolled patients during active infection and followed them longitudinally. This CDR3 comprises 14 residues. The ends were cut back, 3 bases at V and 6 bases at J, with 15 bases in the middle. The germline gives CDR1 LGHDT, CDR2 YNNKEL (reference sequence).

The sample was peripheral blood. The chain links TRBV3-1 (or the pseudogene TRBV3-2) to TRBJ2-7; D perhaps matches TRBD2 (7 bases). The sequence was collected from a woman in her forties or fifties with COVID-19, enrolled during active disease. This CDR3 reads CASSQLGGLGEQYF. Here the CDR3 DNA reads TGTGCCAGCAGCCAGCTCGGGGGGCTCGGCGAGCAGTACTTC.